This T cell receptor beta chain derives from a study of T-cell reconstitution after alpha-beta-depleted transplantation in children. Germline CDR1 is MNHNS and CDR2 is SASEGT. V was clipped by 7 bases and J by 1 base; unmatched bases: 6. This CDR3 is built from 14 residues. This sample's TCRbeta library carried unique molecular identifier barcodes. From the PCR reads, TCRdb called clonotypes with MiXCR, one entry per CDR3 protein. The repertoire includes some 600,000 distinct CDR3 sequences, around a sixth of them detected once, and 0.9% to 1.2% sits in the top ten. Specimen: PBMCs from the stem cell graft donor, collected from the stem cell graft. The TCR comes from a human donor who donated a stem cell graft to a child with acute myeloid leukemia. J is TRBJ1-2 and V is TRBV6-1; 7 bases fit TRBD1. CDR3 residues: CASTRQGGNYGYTF. For the CDR3, the DNA is TGTGCCAGCACCCGACAGGGAGGTAACTATGGCTACACCTTC.